Each of the 23 T cell receptor beta chains below was sequenced from the same sample in a study of monozygotic twins with inflammatory bowel disease. No DNA is given; TCRdb re-called the 5' RACE reads and lists each CDR3 protein once. In total, the table holds around 410,000 distinct CDR3 sequences. The sequencing input was blood. The receptors derive from a human donor with ulcerative colitis or Crohn's disease, or a healthy co-twin of an affected twin (not recorded which).

The CDR3 spells CASSYRAEQYF. V usage is TRBV6-5 and J usage is TRBJ2-7; TCRdb designates TRBD2, a call that cannot be tested without DNA. In germline, CDR1 is MNHEY, CDR2 SVGAGI. CDR3 length equals 11 residues.

This sequence joins TRBV7-2 and TRBJ2-7; without DNA, the TCRdb call of TRBD1 cannot be checked. This CDR3 has 14 amino acids. The germline CDR1 and CDR2 sequences are SGHTA and FQGNSA. The CDR3 reads CASSFGRGPYEQYF.

The chain joins TRBV4-3 to TRBJ2-3; no DNA is available, so the TRBD2 call from TCRdb remains unchecked. The germline V gene encodes CDR1 LGHNA and CDR2 YSLEER. The CDR3 covers 18 residues. CDR3 loop: CASSRESRLALSTDTQYF.

The rearrangement uses TRBV3-1 and TRBJ2-7; the D gene TCRdb calls, TRBD1, cannot be checked with no DNA. Germline values: CDR1 LGHDT, CDR2 YNNKEL (reference sequence). This CDR3 has 14 residues. The CDR3 sequence: CASSQAGTDYEQYF.

The gene calls are TRBV5-1 and TRBJ1-1; TCRdb's D call of TRBD1 is untestable without DNA. Germline-derived CDR1 and CDR2 are SGHRS and YFSETQ. The CDR3 totals 14 residues. Here the CDR3 reads CASSKGDGNTEAFF.

The rearrangement joins TRBV3-1 to TRBJ1-1. The germline gives CDR1 LGHDT, CDR2 YNNKEL (reference sequence). CDR3 length equals 15 residues. This CDR3 reads CASSQHESVFTEAFF.

This CDR3 is CASSPLDGQGLSGNTIYF. The chain combines TRBV18 with TRBJ1-3; the TRBD1 assignment by TCRdb is unverifiable without DNA. The CDR3 covers 18 residues. Germline V gene data show CDR1 as KGHSH and CDR2 as LQKENI.

The chain is built from TRBV30 and TRBJ1-6. Germline CDR1 GTSNPN, CDR2 SVGIG (reference sequence). The CDR3 runs to 12 residues. The CDR3 protein is CAWRSRESPLHF.

The chain has TRBV12-3 or TRBV12-4 and TRBJ1-2. The CDR3 is 11 amino acids. The CDR3 protein is CASSPQRGYTF.

The chain has TRBV19 and TRBJ1-5; TCRdb reports TRBD1, a call that lacks DNA to check it against. From germline, CDR1 is LNHDA and CDR2 SQIVND (reference sequence). The CDR3 is 15 residues long. This CDR3 reads CASTDRTYSNQPQHF. The full variable domain, with the rest looked up from reference TRBV19 and TRBJ1-5, is DGGITQSPKYLFRKEGQNVTLSCEQNLNHDAMYWYRQDPGQGLRLIYYSQIVNDFQKGDIAEGYSVSREKKESFPLTVTSAQKNPTAFYLCASTDRTYSNQPQHFGDGTRLSIL.

The rearrangement uses TRBV11-2 and TRBJ2-2. Germline V lookup: CDR1 SGHAT, CDR2 FQNNGV. The CDR3 is 14 amino acids. This chain's CDR3 is CASSLGVATGELFF. The entire variable domain, with the rest obtained from reference TRBV11-2 and TRBJ2-2, is as follows: EAGVAQSPRYKIIEKRQSVAFWCNPISGHATLYWYQQILGQGPKLLIQFQNNGVVDDSQLPKDRFSAERLKGVDSTLKIQPAKLEDSAVYLCASSLGVATGELFFGEGSRLTVL.

The V gene is TRBV20-1, the J gene TRBJ2-7. This CDR3 has 13 residues. CDR1 and CDR2 (germline): DFQATT, SNEGSKA (reference sequence). This chain's CDR3 is CSATDPSSYEQYF.

V is TRBV29-1 and J is TRBJ2-7; as DNA is missing, the TRBD1 call by TCRdb cannot be tested. The length of the CDR3 is 13 residues. Germline loops: CDR1 SQVTM, CDR2 ANQGSEA. The CDR3 reads CSVETGVPYEQYF.

This rearrangement joins TRBV4-2 to TRBJ2-1. Germline loops: CDR1 LGHNA, CDR2 YNFKEQ. The CDR3 sequence is 12 residues long. The CDR3 spells CASSQTQAEQFF.

The chain carries TRBV9 and TRBJ2-1; TCRdb returns TRBD1, unconfirmable since there is no DNA. From germline, CDR1 is SGDLS and CDR2 YYNGEE. The CDR3 contains 17 residues. The chain's CDR3 is CASSVRTGRLTSNEQFF.

This chain joins TRBV7-9 and TRBJ2-2; without DNA, the TCRdb call of TRBD2 cannot be checked. Germline V CDR1 and CDR2: SEHNR, FQNEAQ (reference sequence). The length of the CDR3 is 16 residues. This CDR3 is CASSPASGGTTGELFF. Combining the CDR3 with reference TRBV7-9 and TRBJ2-2 gives the whole variable domain DTGVSQNPRHKITKRGQNVTFRCDPISEHNRLYWYRQTLGQGPEFLTYFQNEAQLEKSRLLSDRFSAERPKGSFSTLEIQRTEQGDSAMYLCASSPASGGTTGELFFGEGSRLTVL.

The rearrangement uses TRBV4-1 and TRBJ2-5; TCRdb's D call of TRBD1 is untestable without DNA. The V gene's germline CDR1 is MGHRA and CDR2 YSYEKL. The CDR3 is made up of 16 amino acids. This CDR3 reads CASSQVRGRLAETQYF.

The CDR3 protein is CSATSGVGNTEAFF. The chain uses TRBV20-1 and TRBJ1-1; TCRdb reports TRBD1, a call that lacks DNA to check it against. CDR3 size: 14 residues. CDR1 and CDR2 (germline): DFQATT, SNEGSKA (reference sequence).

The rearrangement joins TRBV15 to TRBJ1-6; TCRdb returns TRBD1, unconfirmable since there is no DNA. Germline V gene data show CDR1 as LNHNV and CDR2 as YYDKDF (reference sequence). This CDR3 contains 13 residues. The chain's CDR3 is CATSQGGNSPLHF.

The chain recombines TRBV5-1 with TRBJ2-1; TCRdb gives TRBD2 as the D gene, but with no DNA this cannot be confirmed. This CDR3 comprises 18 residues. Germline values: CDR1 SGHRS, CDR2 YFSETQ. The CDR3 loop is CASSFRTSALSSYNEQFF.

The V and J genes are TRBV15 and TRBJ2-5; TCRdb picks TRBD2, but there is no DNA to check that call. CDR1 and CDR2 (germline): LNHNV, YYDKDF (reference sequence). The CDR3 runs to 16 residues. CDR3 in amino acids: CATSRDGGTAQETQYF.

This chain uses TRBV9 with TRBJ2-1; the D call from TCRdb, TRBD2, cannot be confirmed without DNA. In germline, CDR1 is SGDLS, CDR2 YYNGEE. CDR3 length equals 15 residues. CDR3 residues: CASSVLASGYNEQFF.

This chain connects TRBV3-1 to TRBJ1-5. The CDR3 sequence is 16 residues long. The germline V gene has CDR1 LGHDT and CDR2 YNNKEL (reference sequence). CDR3 protein: CASSQTSSRSNQPQHF.